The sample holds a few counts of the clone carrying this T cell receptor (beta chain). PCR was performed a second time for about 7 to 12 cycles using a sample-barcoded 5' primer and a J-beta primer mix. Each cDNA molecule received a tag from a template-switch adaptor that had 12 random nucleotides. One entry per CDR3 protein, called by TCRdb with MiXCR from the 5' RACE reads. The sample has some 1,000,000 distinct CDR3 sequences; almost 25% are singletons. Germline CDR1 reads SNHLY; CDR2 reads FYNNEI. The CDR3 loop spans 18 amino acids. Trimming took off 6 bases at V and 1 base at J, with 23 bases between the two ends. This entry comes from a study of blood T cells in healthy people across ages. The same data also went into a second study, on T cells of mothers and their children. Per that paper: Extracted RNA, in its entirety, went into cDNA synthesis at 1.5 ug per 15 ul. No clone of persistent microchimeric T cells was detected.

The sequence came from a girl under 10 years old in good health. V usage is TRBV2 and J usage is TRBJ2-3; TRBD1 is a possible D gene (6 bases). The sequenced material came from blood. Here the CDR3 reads CASSPRAPRGWGTDTQYF. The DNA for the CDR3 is TGTGCCAGCAGCCCCAGGGCCCCCAGGGGTTGGGGCACAGATACGCAGTATTTT.